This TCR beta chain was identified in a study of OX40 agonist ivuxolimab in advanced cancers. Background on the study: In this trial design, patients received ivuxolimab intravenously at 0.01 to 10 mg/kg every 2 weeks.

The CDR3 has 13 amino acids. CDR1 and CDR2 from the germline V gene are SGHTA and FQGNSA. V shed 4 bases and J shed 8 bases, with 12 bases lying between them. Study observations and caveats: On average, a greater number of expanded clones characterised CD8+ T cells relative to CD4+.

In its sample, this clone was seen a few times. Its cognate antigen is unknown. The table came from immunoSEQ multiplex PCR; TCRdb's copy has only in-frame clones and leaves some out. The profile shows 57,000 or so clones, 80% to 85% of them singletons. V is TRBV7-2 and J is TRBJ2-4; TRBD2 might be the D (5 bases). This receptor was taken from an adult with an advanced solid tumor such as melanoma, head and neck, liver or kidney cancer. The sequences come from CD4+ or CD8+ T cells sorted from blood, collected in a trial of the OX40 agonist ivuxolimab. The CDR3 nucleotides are TGTGCCAGCAGCTCCAACGGGGAAGACATTCAGTACTTC. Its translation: CASSSNGEDIQYF.